The 8 T cell receptor beta chains below were found in one sample sequenced in a study of vaccination effects on CD4 cells after COVID-19. It was after roughly ten days of culture that CD4+ T cells were isolated. Sequencing was performed with immunoSEQ multiplex PCR; in TCRdb, only in-frame clones are kept and a portion is missing. The repertoire holds fewer than 75,000 clones, with around 77% as singletons. The antigens for these receptors are not known. Sequencing was performed on CD4+ T cells from PBMCs cultured without peptide, taken before COVID-19 vaccination. Every receptor here comes from a human donor who received a COVID-19 vaccine.

The V gene is TRBV14, the J gene TRBJ2-6; 7 nucleotides match TRBD2. J was trimmed by 0 bases and V by 4 bases; bases with no gene match: 6. The germline CDR1 and CDR2 sequences are SGHDN and FVKESK. This CDR3 contains 17 residues. CDR3: CASSRGGRASGANVLTF. Here the CDR3 DNA reads TGTGCCAGCAGCCGGGGAGGGAGGGCCTCTGGGGCCAACGTCCTGACTTTC.

The gene calls are TRBV27 and TRBJ2-2, with D tentatively TRBD1 or TRBD2 (5 bases each). There are 17 residues in the CDR3. Germline V lookup: CDR1 MNHEY, CDR2 SMNVEV (reference sequence). Trimming removed 1 base at V and 4 bases at J, with 16 bases between. The CDR3 DNA follows: TGTGCCAGCAGTTTATTCGGGGCGGGCCGTGGCACCGGGGAGCTGTTTTTT. Its protein product is CASSLFGAGRGTGELFF.

This chain's CDR3 is CASSLGLPSPDTQYF. The CDR3 coding sequence is TGCGCCAGCAGCTTGGGCCTACCCAGCCCAGATACGCAGTATTTT. J is TRBJ2-3 and V is TRBV5-1; D is ambiguous. Germline V CDR1 and CDR2: SGHRS, YFSETQ. V was pared by 0 bases and J by 4 bases, with 12 bases between. This CDR3 comprises 15 residues.

CDR3 protein: CASSTQTSTSSYNEQFF. The CDR3 DNA reads TGTGCCAGTAGTACACAGACTAGTACGAGCTCCTACAATGAGCAGTTCTTC. The chain has TRBV19 and TRBJ2-1; D may be TRBD2 (6 bases). Between the trimmed V and J ends, which lost 4 bases and 0 bases, there was a span of 16 bases. The germline gives CDR1 LNHDA, CDR2 SQIVND (reference sequence). This CDR3 is 17 amino acids long. Using reference TRBV19 and TRBJ2-1 for the parts outside the CDR3, the full variable domain is DGGITQSPKYLFRKEGQNVTLSCEQNLNHDAMYWYRQDPGQGLRLIYYSQIVNDFQKGDIAEGYSVSREKKESFPLTVTSAQKNPTAFYLCASSTQTSTSSYNEQFFGPGTRLTVL.

This chain connects TRBV14 to TRBJ1-2; tentatively, D is TRBD1 (6 bases). Trimming removed 0 bases at V and 6 bases at J, with 20 bases between. CDR3 length equals 17 residues. Germline V gene sequence: CDR1 SGHDN, CDR2 FVKESK. CDR3 DNA: TGTGCCAGCAGCCAAGATTCCCCGTGGGGGCCAAGGGATGGCTACACCTTC. It translates to CASSQDSPWGPRDGYTF.

V and J are TRBV19 and TRBJ1-5; TRBD1 might be the D (6 bases). Trimming shortened V by 6 bases and J by 1 base, and 16 bases separated the two germline ends. The CDR3 extends over 16 amino acids. CDR1 is LNHDA and CDR2 is SQIVND in the germline V gene (reference sequence). The CDR3 nucleotides read TGTGCCAGTAGCGATGGGACAAGGGGGAGCAATCAGCCCCAGCATTTT. Translating it yields CASSDGTRGSNQPQHF.

This rearrangement joins TRBV3-1 (or the pseudogene TRBV3-2) to TRBJ2-2; D perhaps matches TRBD1 (5 bases). Trimming took off 3 bases at V and 7 bases at J, with 9 bases between the two ends. This CDR3 is 13 amino acids long. CDR1 LGHDT and CDR2 YNNKEL come from the germline V gene (reference sequence). CDR3: CASSHSDNGELFF. CDR3 DNA: TGTGCCAGCAGCCATTCGGACAACGGGGAGCTGTTTTTT.

This sequence joins TRBV5-1 and TRBJ1-1; tentative D call: TRBD1 (5 bases). V lost 3 bases, J lost 7 bases, and 16 bases lay in between. The CDR3 is made up of 14 amino acids. Germline assignment: CDR1 SGHRS and CDR2 YFSETQ. The CDR3 here is CASSWTGPRGEAFF. The CDR3 DNA reads TGCGCCAGCAGCTGGACGGGGCCGAGAGGTGAAGCTTTCTTT.